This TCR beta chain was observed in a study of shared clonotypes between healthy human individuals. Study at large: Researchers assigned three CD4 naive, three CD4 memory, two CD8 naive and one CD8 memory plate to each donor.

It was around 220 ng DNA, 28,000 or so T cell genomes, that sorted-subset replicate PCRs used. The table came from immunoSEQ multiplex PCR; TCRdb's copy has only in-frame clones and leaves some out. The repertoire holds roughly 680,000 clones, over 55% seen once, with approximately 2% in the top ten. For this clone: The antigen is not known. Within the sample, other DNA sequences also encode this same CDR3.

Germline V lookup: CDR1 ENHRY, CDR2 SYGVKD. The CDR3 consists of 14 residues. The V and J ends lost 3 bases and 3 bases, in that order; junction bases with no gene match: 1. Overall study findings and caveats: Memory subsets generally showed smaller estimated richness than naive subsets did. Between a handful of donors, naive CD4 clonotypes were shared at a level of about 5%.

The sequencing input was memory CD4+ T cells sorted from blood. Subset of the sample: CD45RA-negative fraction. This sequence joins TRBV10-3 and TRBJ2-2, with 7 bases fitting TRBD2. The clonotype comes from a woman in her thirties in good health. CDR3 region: CAISDAGDTGELFF. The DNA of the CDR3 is TGTGCCATCAGTGACGCGGGAGACACCGGGGAGCTGTTTTTT.